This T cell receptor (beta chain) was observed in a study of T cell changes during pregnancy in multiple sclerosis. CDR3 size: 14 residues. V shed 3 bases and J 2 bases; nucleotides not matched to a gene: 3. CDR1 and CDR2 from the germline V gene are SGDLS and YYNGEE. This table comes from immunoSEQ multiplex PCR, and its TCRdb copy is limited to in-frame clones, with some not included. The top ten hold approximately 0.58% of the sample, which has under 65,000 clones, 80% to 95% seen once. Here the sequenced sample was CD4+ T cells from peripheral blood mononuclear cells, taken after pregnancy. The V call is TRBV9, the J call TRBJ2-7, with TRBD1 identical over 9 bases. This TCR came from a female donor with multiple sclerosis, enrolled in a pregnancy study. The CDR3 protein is CASSAGTGPYEQYF. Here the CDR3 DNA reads TGTGCCAGCAGCGCGGGGACAGGGCCCTACGAGCAGTACTTC.